Below, 6 T cell receptor beta chains from the same sample are listed, as sequenced in a study of T cells in Graves' hyperthyroidism and ophthalmopathy. Researchers amplified the TCR beta CDR3 regions from RNA transcripts. First-round RT-PCR of the TCR CDR3 relied on the HTBI primer set. TCRdb re-analysed the multiplex PCR reads in MiXCR, keeping a single row per CDR3 protein. The sample lists 500,000 to 750,000 distinct CDR3 sequences; approximately 14% were seen once. Material: blood. These receptor sequences come from a woman in her twenties or thirties with Graves' hyperthyroidism.

This clonotype was counted between two and nine times. The J gene is TRBJ1-6, the V gene TRBV4-3, with D possibly TRBD1 on 6 matching bases. Germline V gene sequence: CDR1 LGHNA, CDR2 YSLEER. The V and J ends lost 5 bases and 10 bases respectively, with 15 bases between them. The CDR3 is 14 amino acids. The CDR3 region has the DNA TGCGCCAGCAGCGTGGGGGGCGTTTGGTCACCCCTCCACTTT. Translating it yields CASSVGGVWSPLHF.

This clonotype has only a few counts. V is TRBV29-1 and J is TRBJ1-3, with D hard to call. There are 14 residues in the CDR3. Germline lookup yields CDR1 SQVTM and CDR2 ANQGSEA. Trimming pared 4 bases from V and 0 bases from J, leaving 10 bases between. DNA for the CDR3: TGCAGCGTTGCTTTCGTCAGCTCTGGAAACACCATATATTTT. Translating gives CSVAFVSSGNTIYF.

Turning to this clonotype: The junction departs from the called germline gene at one end, perhaps through a read error. This chain connects TRBV7-6 to TRBJ2-2; D call uncertain. This CDR3 has 15 residues. Germline CDR1 and CDR2: SGHVS and FNYEAQ. CDR3 nucleotides: TGTGCCAGCAGCGTAGCTCTGCCAAGTTCCGGGGAGCTGTTTTTT. Encoded protein: CASSVALPSSGELFF. Supplemented by reference TRBV7-6 and TRBJ2-2, the full variable domain reads GAGVSQSPRYKVTKRGQDVALRCDPISGHVSLYWYRQALGQGPEFLTYFNYEAQQDKSGLPNDRFSAERPEGSISTLTIQRTEQRDSAMYRCASSVALPSSGELFFGEGSRLTVL.

The rearrangement uses TRBV7-7 and TRBJ2-3, with TRBD1 matching 8 bases. With 5 bases clipped from V and 4 bases from J, the junction kept 5 bases outside the gene matches. Looked up from germline, CDR1 is SSHAT and CDR2 is FNYEAQ (reference sequence). This CDR3 is 14 amino acids long. DNA for the CDR3: TGTGCCAGCAGCCCCGGGACAGGATCAGATACGCAGTATTTT. As protein: CASSPGTGSDTQYF.

The rearrangement uses TRBV4-2 and TRBJ2-1; TRBD2 matches 14 bases. The V gene end was trimmed by 4 bases and the J gene end by 7 bases; junction bases not matched to a gene: 30. This CDR3 comprises 24 residues. CDR1 LGHNA and CDR2 YNFKEQ come from the germline V gene. The DNA for the CDR3 is TGTGCCAGCAGCCTCCTCGTCGGGACTAGCGGGAGCGGCGTTAGCGGGAGAACATGGAATGAGCAGTTCTTC. Translating gives CASSLLVGTSGSGVSGRTWNEQFF.

This clonotype was observed many times. The chain joins TRBV28 to TRBJ2-7, with 7 bases aligning to TRBD2. V was pared by 7 bases and J by 4 bases, with 19 bases of the junction left unmatched. CDR1 is MDHEN, CDR2 SYDVKM, per germline. The CDR3 length is 17 residues. The CDR3 DNA reads TGTGCCAGCACCCCAAGGAGGCTCCTAGCGGCGGGTTACGAGCAGTACTTC. Translating it yields CASTPRRLLAAGYEQYF.